The 22 T cell receptor beta chains given below trace back to one sample, sequenced in a study of blood T cells in healthy people across ages. For the second PCR, which ran for 7 to 11 cycles, a sample-barcoded 5' primer and a J-beta primer mix were used. TCRdb redid the calling of the 5' RACE reads with MiXCR, one entry per CDR3 protein. The sample has roughly 2 million distinct CDR3 sequences, about 50% seen once; the top ten hold 2.1%. Specimen: blood. The receptors derive from a woman in her thirties or forties in good health.

The chain recombines TRBV10-1 with TRBJ1-2; D possibly corresponds to TRBD1 (6 bases). The CDR3 is 13 residues long. Per the germline V gene, CDR1 is WNHNN and CDR2 is SYGVQD (reference sequence). V was pared by 5 bases and J by 8 bases, with 15 bases between. As DNA, the CDR3 is TGCGCCAGCAGTATGGACAGAGTAGGCGGCTACACCTTC. It translates to CASSMDRVGGYTF.

This chain connects TRBV7-9 to TRBJ1-2; D unresolved. This CDR3 contains 14 residues. The germline V gene has CDR1 SEHNR and CDR2 FQNEAQ (reference sequence). Trimming shortened V by 1 base and J by 4 bases, and 10 bases separated the two germline ends. As DNA, the CDR3 is TGTGCCAGCAGCTTAGACAGTACAACCTATGGCTACACCTTC. It translates to CASSLDSTTYGYTF.

J is TRBJ2-3 and V is TRBV12-3 or TRBV12-4; D might be TRBD1 (6 bases). The V and J ends lost 4 bases and 4 bases respectively, with 12 bases between them. This CDR3 region has 14 residues. CDR3 coding DNA: TGTGCCAGCAGTTACAGGGACGTGGCAGATACGCAGTATTTT. It codes for CASSYRDVADTQYF.

About this clonotype: The junction does not match germline at one end; this may be a read error. The gene calls are TRBV13 and TRBJ2-5; D unresolved. The DNA end favors TRBJ2-7, so the J call may be wrong. CDR1 is PRHDT, CDR2 FYEKMQ, per germline (reference sequence). The CDR3 contains 11 residues. In nucleotides, the CDR3 is TGTGTCAGCTCAATCACCCACGAGCAGTACTTC. Translation: CVSSITHEQYF.

The chain's CDR3 is CASSPLFKDTQYF. DNA for the CDR3: TGTGCCAGCAGCCCCTTGTTCAAGGATACGCAGTATTTT. The genes are TRBV28 and TRBJ2-3, with unresolved D. The CDR3 spans 13 residues. The V gene lost 6 bases and the J gene lost 6 bases, with 13 bases spanning the gap. Germline V gene data show CDR1 as MDHEN and CDR2 as SYDVKM.

This clonotype came up a few times. The chain recombines TRBV7-9 with TRBJ1-2; D remains unclear. Per germline, CDR1 SEHNR and CDR2 FQNEAQ (reference sequence). The CDR3 extends over 13 amino acids. With 4 bases removed from V and 4 bases from J, the gap between germline ends came to 10 bases. The CDR3, as DNA: TGTGCCAGCAGCTCGGACCTACGCTATGGCTACACCTTC. It translates to CASSSDLRYGYTF.

This clonotype was seen only a few times. The V and J genes are TRBV27 and TRBJ1-6; tentatively, D is TRBD1 (5 bases). The CDR3 is 14 amino acids. The V end lost 7 bases, the J end lost 8 bases, and 15 bases lay between the germline ends. In germline, CDR1 is MNHEY, CDR2 SMNVEV (reference sequence). The CDR3 is CASTERGDYSPLHF. The CDR3 DNA reads as TGTGCCAGCACCGAGAGAGGGGATTATTCACCCCTCCACTTT.

V is TRBV7-2 and J is TRBJ2-5; D gene uncertain. V shed 3 bases and J shed 5 bases, with 13 bases lying between them. The CDR3 totals 14 residues. Germline V gives CDR1 SGHTA, CDR2 FQGNSA. CDR3 DNA sequence: TGTGCCAGCAGCTTGGGGAAGCGCTTGGAGACCCAGTACTTC. It is translated as CASSLGKRLETQYF.

The CDR3 DNA follows: TGTGCCAGCAGCCCCCAGGCAGCGGGGGAGCTGTTTTTT. It translates to CASSPQAAGELFF. The chain joins TRBV28 to TRBJ2-2; D not resolved. The germline V and J ends were trimmed by 6 bases and 8 bases, with 13 bases remaining between them. The CDR3 has 13 residues. Germline V gives CDR1 MDHEN, CDR2 SYDVKM.

V is TRBV20-1 and J is TRBJ2-7; tentatively, D is TRBD2 (6 bases). Germline CDR1 and CDR2: DFQATT and SNEGSKA (reference sequence). V was trimmed by 3 bases and J by 3 bases, leaving 12 bases between them. The CDR3 is 13 amino acids. The CDR3 DNA reads as TGCAGTGCTAGGACTAGAAGGAGCTACGAGCAGTACTTC. The encoded protein is CSARTRRSYEQYF.

The table lists this clonotype with a few counts. The chain carries TRBV7-6 and TRBJ2-1; 14 nucleotides match TRBD2. CDR1 is SGHVS, CDR2 FNYEAQ, per germline. The CDR3 runs to 15 residues. With V trimmed by 6 bases and J by 4 bases, 2 bases remained unmatched. CDR3: CASRGTSGGYNEQFF. CDR3 bases: TGTGCCAGCAGGGGGACTAGCGGGGGTTACAATGAGCAGTTCTTC.

Regarding this clonotype: This may arise from a read error, as a much more abundant clone is one base away. The rearrangement joins TRBV4-3 to TRBJ2-3; either TRBD1 or TRBD2 may fit D (5 bases each). This CDR3 comprises 17 residues. Trimming took off 0 bases at V and 0 bases at J, with 13 bases between the two ends. Germline V gives CDR1 LGHNA, CDR2 YSLEER. The CDR3 bases are TGCGCCAGCAGCCAAGAGGGACGGCGACTTAGCACAGATACGCAGTATTTT. The encoded protein is CASSQEGRRLSTDTQYF.

J is TRBJ1-5 and V is TRBV29-1; maybe TRBD1 (5 bases). The ends were cut back, 4 bases at V and 7 bases at J, with 14 bases in the middle. This CDR3 comprises 13 residues. Looked up from germline, CDR1 is SQVTM and CDR2 is ANQGSEA. The DNA of the CDR3 is TGCAGCGTTGGGCAGGGTACGGAACAGCCCCAGCATTTT. Encoded protein: CSVGQGTEQPQHF. The full variable domain, its missing parts supplied by reference TRBV29-1 and TRBJ1-5, is SAVISQKPSRDICQRGTSLTIQCQVDSQVTMMFWYRQQPGQSLTLIATANQGSEATYESGFVIDKFPISRPNLTFSTLTVSNMSPEDSSIYLCSVGQGTEQPQHFGDGTRLSIL.

This chain joins TRBV5-4 and TRBJ2-3, with D uncertain. The V end was cut by 1 base, the J end by 0 bases, with 9 bases between. The CDR3 length is 15 residues. In germline, CDR1 is SGHNT, CDR2 YYREEE (reference sequence). Here the CDR3 DNA reads TGTGCCAGCAGCTTGATGAAGGCTAGCACAGATACGCAGTATTTT. It translates to CASSLMKASTDTQYF.

The genes are TRBV29-1 and TRBJ1-2; D is undetermined. The V gene lost 5 bases and the J gene lost 3 bases, with 10 bases spanning the gap. This CDR3 comprises 12 residues. Germline V gene data show CDR1 as SQVTM and CDR2 as ANQGSEA. The CDR3 DNA follows: TGCAGCGTTCTGGACTGGGACTATGGCTACACCTTC. Residues: CSVLDWDYGYTF.

J is TRBJ2-1 and V is TRBV29-1, with 8 bases matching TRBD2. The junction had 15 bases not matched to a gene; V was cut back by 7 bases and J by 7 bases. The germline V gene has CDR1 SQVTM and CDR2 ANQGSEA. The CDR3 spans 15 residues. CDR3 coding DNA: TGCAGCGCCCGGGACCTACACTCGGGAGGGAATGAGCAGTTCTTC. It specifies CSARDLHSGGNEQFF.

The V call is TRBV20-1, the J call TRBJ2-1, with 8 bases aligning to TRBD1. The germline CDR1 and CDR2 sequences are DFQATT and SNEGSKA (reference sequence). The CDR3 contains 15 residues. V shed 5 bases and J 4 bases; nucleotides not matched to a gene: 10. CDR3 amino acids: CSARAGTGGYNEQFF. CDR3 nucleotide sequence: TGCAGTGCTCGAGCCGGGACAGGAGGATACAATGAGCAGTTCTTC.

The chain uses TRBV3-1 and TRBJ1-6; D remains ambiguous. The CDR3 runs 17 residues. Germline loops: CDR1 LGHDT, CDR2 YNNKEL (reference sequence). V lost 0 bases and J lost 0, with 9 bases in between. The CDR3 reads CASSQDAVFSYNSPLHF. The CDR3 coding sequence is TGTGCCAGCAGCCAAGATGCGGTATTCTCCTATAATTCACCCCTCCACTTT.

The J gene is TRBJ2-5, the V gene TRBV10-3; possible D gene TRBD1, 5 bases. Germline V lookup: CDR1 ENHRY, CDR2 SYGVKD. There are 15 residues in the CDR3. Trimming took off 2 bases at V and 5 bases at J, with 15 bases between the two ends. In DNA form, the CDR3 reads TGTGCCATCAGTGAGGGTAAGGGGTATTCGGAGACCCAGTACTTC. Translation gives CAISEGKGYSETQYF.

CDR3 DNA: TGCAGTGCTAGAGGACCCTCGGCGGGGGGGCAGTTCTTC. As protein: CSARGPSAGGQFF. This chain uses TRBV20-1 with TRBJ2-1; 8 bases are shared with TRBD2. Germline trimming cut 1 base from V and 12 bases from J; bases unmatched to any gene: 8. Per germline, CDR1 DFQATT and CDR2 SNEGSKA (reference sequence). The CDR3 sequence is 13 residues long.

As concerns this clonotype: A much larger clone lies a single base off, so this may be a read error. The chain recombines TRBV29-1 with TRBJ2-1; possibly TRBD1 or TRBD2 for D (5 bases each). Per the germline V gene, CDR1 is SQVTM and CDR2 is ANQGSEA. This CDR3 region has 14 residues. The CDR3 sequence is CSVDGDVMSNGQFF. The CDR3 bases are TGCAGCGTTGACGGGGACGTCATGTCGAATGGGCAGTTCTTC.

This clonotype has a handful of counts. The chain is built from TRBV7-2 and TRBJ2-4; D unresolved. Germline loops: CDR1 SGHTA, CDR2 FQGNSA. The CDR3 totals 12 residues. V dropped 4 bases and J dropped 3 bases, with 4 bases sitting between them. DNA of the CDR3: TGTGCCAGCAGCTCCCACAAAAACATTCAGTACTTC. Encoded protein: CASSSHKNIQYF. The whole variable domain, remainder taken from reference TRBV7-2 and TRBJ2-4, is GAGVSQSPSNKVTEKGKDVELRCDPISGHTALYWYRQSLGQGLEFLIYFQGNSAPDKSGLPSDRFSAERTGGSVSTLTIQRTQQEDSAVYLCASSSHKNIQYFGAGTRLSVL.